Shown below are 17 T cell receptor beta chains from a single sample sequenced in a study of T cell repertoires in cytomegalovirus infection. TCRdb redid the calling of the reads with MiXCR, one entry per CDR3 protein. The data contain about 240,000 distinct CDR3 sequences, approximately 7% of them singletons. The sequencing input was PBMCs. Every receptor here comes from a human donor in good health (CMV status not recorded). Some clones in this sample may be carry-over from other donors' samples.

This clonotype was picked up many times. The gene calls are TRBV7-2 and TRBJ1-2; 8 bases fit TRBD1. V was clipped by 6 bases and J by 6 bases; unmatched bases: 6. Per germline, CDR1 SGHTA and CDR2 FQGNSA. The CDR3 consists of 13 residues. In DNA, the CDR3 is TGTGCCAGCAGACGACAGGGGAGGAATGGCTACACCTTC. Translated: CASRRQGRNGYTF. The full variable domain, completed using reference TRBV7-2 and TRBJ1-2, is GAGVSQSPSNKVTEKGKDVELRCDPISGHTALYWYRQSLGQGLEFLIYFQGNSAPDKSGLPSDRFSAERTGGSVSTLTIQRTQQEDSAVYLCASRRQGRNGYTFGSGTRLTVV.

The chain joins TRBV5-1 to TRBJ2-7; TRBD1 aligns across 8 bases. Trimming took 4 bases from V and 3 from J; bases not matched to a gene: 9. The CDR3 runs 15 residues. Germline loops: CDR1 SGHRS, CDR2 YFSETQ. The DNA for the CDR3 is TGCGCCAGCAGCCCGGCCGACAGGGGCGTCTACGAGCAGTACTTC. Its protein product is CASSPADRGVYEQYF.

Ten or more counts support this clonotype. CDR3 protein: CASSPGVTRENTEAFF. CDR3 DNA: TGTGCCAGTAGCCCGGGGGTAACGCGGGAGAACACTGAAGCTTTCTTT. V usage is TRBV19 and J usage is TRBJ1-1; perhaps TRBD1 as D (5 bases). Deletions cut 6 bases from V and 1 base from J, with 18 bases between. This CDR3 is built from 16 residues. Looked up from germline, CDR1 is LNHDA and CDR2 is SQIVND (reference sequence).

In its sample, this clonotype was seen many times. The chain uses TRBV7-6 and TRBJ1-1; a weak D match, TRBD1 (5 bases). The V end was cut by 5 bases, the J end by 0 bases, with 7 bases between. Germline V gene sequence: CDR1 SGHVS, CDR2 FNYEAQ. The CDR3 has 13 residues. Here the CDR3 reads CASSGGLNTEAFF. The CDR3 DNA reads as TGTGCCAGCAGCGGGGGATTGAACACTGAAGCTTTCTTT.

This clonotype was seen ten or more times. One end of the junction is discordant with germline, which a read error may explain. The chain carries TRBV5-1 and TRBJ1-5; no clear D. Germline V gene data show CDR1 as SGHRS and CDR2 as YFSETQ. The CDR3 is 13 amino acids. Here the CDR3 reads CASSYSGSQPQHF. CDR3 DNA sequence: TGTGCCAGCAGTTACTCGGGGTCTCAGCCCCAGCATTTT.

This clonotype was counted many times. The V gene is TRBV6-2 or TRBV6-3, the J gene TRBJ1-1, with unresolved D. Germline CDR1 MNHEY, CDR2 SVGEGT. The CDR3 covers 15 residues. V was clipped by 0 bases and J by 0 bases, with 8 bases between them. The CDR3 is CASSYSKRMNTEAFF. The CDR3 coding sequence is TGTGCCAGCAGTTACTCGAAACGGATGAACACTGAAGCTTTCTTT.

The rearrangement joins TRBV5-1 to TRBJ1-1; D gene uncertain. There are 15 residues in the CDR3. Trimming left V 0 bases short and J 3 bases short, with 12 bases between. The V gene's germline CDR1 is SGHRS and CDR2 YFSETQ. The CDR3 DNA reads TGCGCCAGCAGCTTGGTTGGAGGGAAGGACACTGAAGCTTTCTTT. Protein sequence: CASSLVGGKDTEAFF.

This clonotype was seen many times. The gene calls are TRBV6-5 and TRBJ2-3; a weak D match, TRBD2 (5 bases). Trimming pared 2 bases from V and 3 bases from J, leaving 12 bases between. This CDR3 has 15 residues. Germline V gene data show CDR1 as MNHEY and CDR2 as SVGAGI. The CDR3 loop is CASSYEWRRTDTQYF. CDR3 coding DNA: TGTGCCAGCAGTTACGAGTGGCGGAGGACAGATACGCAGTATTTT.

This clonotype was seen many times. The chain couples TRBV7-9 to TRBJ2-5; 8 bases line up with TRBD1. Trimming cost V 5 bases and J 2 bases; bases outside gene matches: 1. This CDR3 comprises 13 residues. Germline CDR1 SEHNR, CDR2 FQNEAQ (reference sequence). The CDR3 loop reads CASSHRGQETQYF. DNA for the CDR3: TGTGCCAGCAGCCACAGGGGGCAAGAGACCCAGTACTTC. Together with reference TRBV7-9 and TRBJ2-5, the CDR3 gives the full variable domain: DTGVSQNPRHKITKRGQNVTFRCDPISEHNRLYWYRQTLGQGPEFLTYFQNEAQLEKSRLLSDRFSAERPKGSFSTLEIQRTEQGDSAMYLCASSHRGQETQYFGPGTRLLVL.

The genes are TRBV29-1 and TRBJ2-7, with 10 bases that match TRBD1. There are 13 residues in the CDR3. From germline, CDR1 is SQVTM and CDR2 ANQGSEA. J gave up 12 bases and V 1 base, and 9 bases lay outside the gene matches. CDR3 loop: CSVEAHPGQGRYF. CDR3 nucleotides: TGCAGCGTTGAAGCCCACCCGGGACAGGGGAGGTACTTC.

A single count supports this clonotype. This chain uses TRBV20-1 with TRBJ1-6, with TRBD1 as a possible D gene (5 bases). The CDR3 runs to 18 residues. Germline lookup yields CDR1 DFQATT and CDR2 SNEGSKA (reference sequence). V lost 2 bases and J lost 0, with 17 bases in between. In DNA, the CDR3 is TGCAGTGCTAGAAAGGGCAGGGCTCACAGCTCCTATAATTCACCCCTCCACTTT. Amino acids: CSARKGRAHSSYNSPLHF.

This clonotype came up many times. The chain recombines TRBV7-8 with TRBJ2-5; D not certain. Trimming pared 0 bases from V and 4 bases from J, leaving 15 bases between. This CDR3 has 16 residues. Germline V gene sequence: CDR1 SGHVS, CDR2 FQNEAQ. CDR3 loop: CASSLAGVSGTETQYF. The CDR3 DNA follows: TGTGCCAGCAGCTTAGCGGGTGTCTCTGGTACAGAGACCCAGTACTTC.

This clonotype was recorded at least ten times. This chain joins TRBV20-1 and TRBJ1-1; no clear D. The germline CDR1 and CDR2 sequences are DFQATT and SNEGSKA (reference sequence). This CDR3 comprises 11 residues. V was shortened by 6 bases and J by 0 bases, with 5 bases between the two germline ends. The CDR3, as DNA: TGCAGTGCCAAGGTGAACACTGAAGCTTTCTTT. Translation gives CSAKVNTEAFF.

This clonotype was seen at least ten times. The V and J genes are TRBV29-1 and TRBJ2-7; D remains unclear. The V end lost 5 bases, the J end lost 6 bases, and 8 bases lay between the germline ends. Germline lookup yields CDR1 SQVTM and CDR2 ANQGSEA. CDR3 length equals 10 residues. CDR3 nucleotides: TGCAGCGTTTTGACCACCGAGCAGTACTTC. This translates into CSVLTTEQYF.

This clonotype was seen at least ten times. The chain is built from TRBV6-5 and TRBJ1-6, with a possible D match to TRBD1 (5 bases). The CDR3 spans 19 residues. The germline V gene encodes CDR1 MNHEY and CDR2 SVGAGI. The V end lost 0 bases, the J end lost 0 bases, and 15 bases lay between the germline ends. In DNA, the CDR3 is TGTGCCAGCAGTTACTCGGGGGACTGGGCGAGCTCCTATAATTCACCCCTCCACTTT. Translation: CASSYSGDWASSYNSPLHF.

The chain employs TRBV10-2 and TRBJ1-2; maybe TRBD1 (6 bases). Germline CDR1 and CDR2: WSHSY and SAAADI. This CDR3 spans 14 amino acids. V was cut by 5 bases and J by 2 bases, with 12 bases left in between. The CDR3 region is CASSRGTKNYGYTF. The CDR3 DNA sequence: TGCGCCAGCAGTAGGGGGACAAAAAACTATGGCTACACCTTC.

Ten or more counts support this clonotype. The chain couples TRBV12-3 or TRBV12-4 to TRBJ1-2; TRBD1 aligns across 8 bases. The CDR3 is 14 amino acids. The J segment lost 8 bases and the V segment lost 5 bases, leaving 10 bases of the junction unmatched. As DNA, the CDR3 is TGTGCCAGCAGTGCACACAGGGGGTGGACCGGCTACACCTTC. Its protein product is CASSAHRGWTGYTF.